This T cell receptor beta chain originates from a study of shared clonotypes between healthy human individuals. The naive CD8 fraction comprised CD45RO-negative cells positively selected for CCR7 and excluded terminally differentiated effector memory CD45RA+ cells. V lost 6 bases and J lost 5; bases outside the gene matches: 6. This CDR3 spans 14 amino acids. CDR1 is SEHNR, CDR2 FQNEAQ, per germline (reference sequence). Profiling relied on immunoSEQ multiplex PCR, and the TCRdb table lists in-frame clones only, not all of them. The table has about 2.1 million clones, around 93% seen once. Sample: naive CD8+ T cells from PBMCs. The source is a man between 18 and 35 years old in good health. Some clones in this sample may be carry-over from other donors' samples. V and J are TRBV7-9 and TRBJ2-7; 11 bases match TRBD1. This chain's CDR3 is CASRVGQGADEQYF. CDR3 nucleotides: TGTGCCAGCAGAGTAGGACAGGGGGCTGACGAGCAGTACTTC.